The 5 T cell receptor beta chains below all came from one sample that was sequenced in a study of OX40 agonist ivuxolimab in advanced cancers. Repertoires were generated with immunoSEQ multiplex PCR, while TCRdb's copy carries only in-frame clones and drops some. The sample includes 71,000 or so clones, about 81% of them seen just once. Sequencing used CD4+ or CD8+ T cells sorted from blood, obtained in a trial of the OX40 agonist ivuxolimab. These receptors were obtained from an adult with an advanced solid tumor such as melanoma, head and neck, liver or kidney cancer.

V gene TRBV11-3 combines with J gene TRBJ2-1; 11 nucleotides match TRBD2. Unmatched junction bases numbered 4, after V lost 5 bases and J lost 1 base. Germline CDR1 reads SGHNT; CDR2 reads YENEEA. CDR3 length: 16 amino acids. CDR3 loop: CASSTSGRWSYNEQFF. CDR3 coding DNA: TGTGCCAGCAGCACTAGCGGGAGATGGTCCTACAATGAGCAGTTCTTC.

The CDR3 DNA follows: TGTGCCAGCAGCTTGGGGGACACCGGACCAGATACGCAGTATTTT. This translates into CASSLGDTGPDTQYF. This chain joins TRBV5-6 and TRBJ2-3; tentatively, D is TRBD1 (6 bases). The CDR3 spans 15 residues. CDR1 SGHDT and CDR2 YYEEEE come from the germline V gene. The V end lost 0 bases, the J end lost 4 bases, and 12 bases lay between the germline ends.

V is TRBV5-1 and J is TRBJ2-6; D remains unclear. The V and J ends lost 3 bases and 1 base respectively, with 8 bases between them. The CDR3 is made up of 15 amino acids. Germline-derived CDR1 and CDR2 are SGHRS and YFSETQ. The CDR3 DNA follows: TGCGCCAGCAGCTCCCCGGAATCTGGGGCCAACGTCCTGACTTTC. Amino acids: CASSSPESGANVLTF.

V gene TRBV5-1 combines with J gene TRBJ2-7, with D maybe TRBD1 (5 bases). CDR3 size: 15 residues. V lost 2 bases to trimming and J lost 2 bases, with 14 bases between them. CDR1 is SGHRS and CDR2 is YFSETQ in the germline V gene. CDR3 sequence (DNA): TGCGCCAGCAGCTTTGAGGACAAGGGCGCCTACGAGCAGTACTTC. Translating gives CASSFEDKGAYEQYF.

CDR3 sequence reads: CASSQGQGTYEQYF. In nucleotides, the CDR3 is TGCGCCAGCAGCCAAGGACAGGGTACCTACGAGCAGTACTTC. This chain links TRBV4-3 with TRBJ2-7; 7 bases agree with TRBD1. With V trimmed by 1 base and J by 2 bases, 2 bases remained unmatched. The CDR3 extends over 14 amino acids. In germline, CDR1 is LGHNA, CDR2 YSLEER.